This T cell receptor beta chain was documented in a study of blood T cell repertoires in COVID-19. The V segment lost 3 bases and the J segment 2 bases; nucleotides outside the gene matches: 7. The CDR3 is made up of 15 amino acids. CDR1 and CDR2 (germline): SGHTA, FQGNSA. The protocol was immunoSEQ multiplex PCR, while the TCRdb copy is restricted to in-frame clones and leaves out a portion. The table lists roughly 170,000 clones, roughly 81% of them singletons. This clonotype was obtained from a woman aged 45-65 years with COVID-19, enrolled during active disease. V and J are TRBV7-2 and TRBJ2-7; 7 nucleotides agree with TRBD2. Sequencing was done on a sample of peripheral blood. CDR3 bases: TGTGCCAGCAGCTTCCCAGCGGGGACCACCTACGAGCAGTACTTC. This sequence encodes CASSFPAGTTYEQYF.